This is a list of T cell receptor beta chains from one sample in a study of blood T cell repertoires in COVID-19. Some clones are missing from TCRdb's copy, which holds only in-frame ones; the method was immunoSEQ multiplex PCR. The profile covers approximately 130,000 clones, with roughly four fifths appearing a single time and about 10% taken by the ten largest. Sequenced input: peripheral blood. The receptors here all came from a human donor in a cohort sampled during active COVID-19. CDR3s include the opening cysteine and the closing phenylalanine or tryptophan. Clone size is stated in some rows and not others, as once, few, many or a class when expanded.

V gene: TRBV27
J gene: TRBJ1-1
clone size: NA
CDR3 protein: CASSLQGSGNTEAFF

V gene: TRBV9
J gene: TRBJ1-2
clone size: NA
CDR3 protein: CASSVGQNYGYTF

V gene: TRBV7-9
J gene: TRBJ2-5
clone size: NA
CDR3 protein: CASSSGAGGIETQYF

V gene: TRBV6-5
J gene: TRBJ1-2
clone size: NA
CDR3 protein: CASSTADYGYTF

V gene: TRBV11-2
J gene: TRBJ2-7
clone size: NA
CDR3 protein: CASSLASGGSYEQYF

V gene: TRBV6-5
J gene: TRBJ1-5
clone size: NA
CDR3 protein: CASSLTESGQPQHF

V gene: TRBV5-1
J gene: TRBJ2-5
clone size: NA
CDR3 protein: CASSLGPTTSGGQETQYF

V gene: TRBV3-1/TRBV3-2
J gene: TRBJ2-3
clone size: NA
CDR3 protein: CASSQEWGLGDTQYF

V gene: TRBV7-2
J gene: TRBJ1-1
clone size: NA
CDR3 protein: CASRYAGELTEAFF

V gene: TRBV5-8
J gene: TRBJ1-2
clone size: NA
CDR3 protein: CASSLGRNYGYTF

V gene: TRBV13
J gene: TRBJ1-5
clone size: NA
CDR3 protein: CASSAQGRNQPQHF

V gene: TRBV5-6
J gene: TRBJ1-4
clone size: once
CDR3 protein: CASSFIGGSEKLFF

V gene: TRBV7-6
J gene: TRBJ1-1
clone size: NA
CDR3 protein: CASSLGGTGGPRNTEAFF

V gene: TRBV5-1
J gene: TRBJ2-1
clone size: NA
CDR3 protein: CASSISGGRFDEQFF

V gene: TRBV7-7
J gene: TRBJ2-1
clone size: NA
CDR3 protein: CASSSDAINEQFF

V gene: TRBV5-6
J gene: TRBJ2-7
clone size: NA
CDR3 protein: CASSKPQGTYEQYF

V gene: TRBV4-1
J gene: TRBJ2-2
clone size: NA
CDR3 protein: CASSQGSSRSFTGELFF

V gene: TRBV19
J gene: TRBJ1-2
clone size: once
CDR3 protein: CASRGGSDSYGYTF

V gene: TRBV30
J gene: TRBJ1-5
clone size: few
CDR3 protein: CAWRGLGGDQPQHF

V gene: TRBV11-2
J gene: TRBJ1-6
clone size: once
CDR3 protein: CASSPQRPEQNSPLHF

V gene: TRBV1
J gene: TRBJ2-1
clone size: NA
CDR3 protein: CTSSLEKKLAGGNEQFF

V gene: TRBV3-1/TRBV3-2
J gene: TRBJ1-4
clone size: few
CDR3 protein: CASSQGTGVSWGEKLFF

V gene: TRBV10-2
J gene: TRBJ1-1
clone size: NA
CDR3 protein: CASRDRQGTEAFF